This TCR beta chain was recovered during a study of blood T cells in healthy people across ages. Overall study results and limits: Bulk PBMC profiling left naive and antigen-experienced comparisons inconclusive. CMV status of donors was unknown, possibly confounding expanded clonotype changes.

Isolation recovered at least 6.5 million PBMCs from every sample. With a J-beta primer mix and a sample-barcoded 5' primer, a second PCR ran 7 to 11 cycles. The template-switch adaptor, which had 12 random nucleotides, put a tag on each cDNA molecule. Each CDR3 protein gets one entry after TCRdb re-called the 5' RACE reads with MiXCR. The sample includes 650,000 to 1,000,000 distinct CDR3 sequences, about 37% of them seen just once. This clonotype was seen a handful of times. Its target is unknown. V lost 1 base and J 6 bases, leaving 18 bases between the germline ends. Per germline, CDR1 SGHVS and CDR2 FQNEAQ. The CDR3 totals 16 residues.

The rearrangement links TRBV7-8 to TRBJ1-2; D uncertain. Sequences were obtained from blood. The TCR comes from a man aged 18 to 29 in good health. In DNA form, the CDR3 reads TGTGCCAGCAGCTTAGAGGGAGCGCCTACCGACCATGGCTACACCTTC. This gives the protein CASSLEGAPTDHGYTF.